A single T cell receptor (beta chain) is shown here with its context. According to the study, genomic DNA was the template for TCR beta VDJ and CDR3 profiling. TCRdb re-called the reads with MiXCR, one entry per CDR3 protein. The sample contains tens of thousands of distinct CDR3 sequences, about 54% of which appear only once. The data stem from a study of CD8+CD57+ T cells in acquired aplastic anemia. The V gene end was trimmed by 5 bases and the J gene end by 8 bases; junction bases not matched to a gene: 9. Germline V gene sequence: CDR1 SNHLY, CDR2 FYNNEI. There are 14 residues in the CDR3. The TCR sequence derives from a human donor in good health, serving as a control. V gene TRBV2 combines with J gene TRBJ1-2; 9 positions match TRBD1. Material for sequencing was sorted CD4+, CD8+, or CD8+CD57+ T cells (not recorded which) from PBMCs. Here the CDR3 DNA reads TGTGCCAGCAGTCCCCGGACAGGGGCGAGGGGCTACACCTTC. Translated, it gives CASSPRTGARGYTF.